The sequence of this TCR beta chain was determined in a study of control samples from healthy donors and cancer patients. This CDR3 is 11 amino acids long. V was cut by 0 bases and J by 14 bases, with 7 bases left in between. The germline gives CDR1 LNHNV, CDR2 YYDKDF (reference sequence). TCRdb keeps only in-frame clones here, not all; method: immunoSEQ multiplex PCR. Counted here are 200,000 or so clones, around 94% occurring once; the ten biggest clones make up approximately 1.6%. Material: blood. This chain connects TRBV15 to TRBJ1-4; unclear D gene. The sequence came from a man aged 50-59 years in good health. The CDR3 here is CATSRDGRLFF. CDR3 coding DNA: TGTGCCACCAGCAGAGATGGGCGGCTGTTTTTT.